These 9 T cell receptor beta chains originate from one sample sequenced in a study of blood T cell repertoires in COVID-19. Measured with immunoSEQ multiplex PCR; TCRdb has only the in-frame clones, and not every one. This sample yields over 150,000 clones, of which 86% are seen a single time; approximately 7% belongs to the top ten. Sequenced input: peripheral blood. The receptors derive from a man aged 45-65 years with active or convalescent COVID-19.

This chain connects TRBV27 to TRBJ2-5, with 7 bases that match TRBD2. Germline values: CDR1 MNHEY, CDR2 SMNVEV (reference sequence). Unmatched junction bases numbered 4, after V lost 0 bases and J lost 3 bases. The CDR3 length is 15 residues. In DNA form, the CDR3 reads TGTGCCAGCAGTTTATCGTCCGCGGGGGAAGAGACCCAGTACTTC. This sequence encodes CASSLSSAGEETQYF.

The chain carries TRBV28 and TRBJ1-6; 8 bases align to TRBD1. This CDR3 spans 16 amino acids. CDR1 and CDR2 (germline): MDHEN, SYDVKM. With V trimmed by 3 bases and J by 10 bases, 11 bases remained unmatched. As DNA, the CDR3 is TGTGCCAGCAGTTTGCGTGTCGGGACAGGACGATCACCCCTCCACTTT. Translation: CASSLRVGTGRSPLHF.

The J gene is TRBJ2-1, the V gene TRBV6-2 or TRBV6-3; 7 bases agree with TRBD2. The germline CDR1 and CDR2 sequences are MNHEY and SVGEGT. Trimming at V came to 3 bases and at J to 5 bases, leaving 7 bases not matched to a gene. This CDR3 is 15 amino acids long. CDR3 nucleotides: TGTGCCAGCAGTTATCAATTGGGGAGGGACAATGAGCAGTTCTTC. Translating it yields CASSYQLGRDNEQFF.

This clone came up a few times. The chain recombines TRBV5-1 with TRBJ2-2; D is possibly TRBD2 (5 bases). CDR1 is SGHRS and CDR2 is YFSETQ in the germline V gene. The CDR3 runs 14 residues. The V end was cut by 4 bases, the J end by 4 bases, with 11 bases between. CDR3 sequence reads: CASSVGDSTGELFF. The CDR3 DNA sequence: TGCGCCAGCAGCGTGGGAGACTCCACCGGGGAGCTGTTTTTT.

This clone is a singleton in its sample. The J gene is TRBJ2-1, the V gene TRBV9, with 7 bases that match TRBD1. V dropped 3 bases and J dropped 4; count of bases not matched to a gene: 7. The germline V gene encodes CDR1 SGDLS and CDR2 YYNGEE. There are 15 residues in the CDR3. The DNA for the CDR3 is TGTGCCAGCAGCGCCAGGGGACAGAAATACAATGAGCAGTTCTTC. This sequence encodes CASSARGQKYNEQFF.

The chain joins TRBV24-1 to TRBJ2-3; D is possibly TRBD1 (6 bases). CDR1 is KGHDR and CDR2 is SFDVKD in the germline V gene. This CDR3 has 14 residues. V lost 9 bases, J lost 3 bases, and 15 bases lay in between. CDR3 bases: TGTGCCACCTCGGGGCCTACAGGGACAGATACGCAGTATTTT. It is translated as CATSGPTGTDTQYF.

The rearrangement links TRBV19 to TRBJ2-3; D uncertain. This CDR3 is 13 amino acids long. Trimming pared 8 bases from V and 0 bases from J, leaving 9 bases between. CDR1 LNHDA and CDR2 SQIVND come from the germline V gene (reference sequence). The CDR3 nucleotides are TGTGCCAGTTGCCAGTCTAGCACAGATACGCAGTATTTT. Its translation is CASCQSSTDTQYF.

The sample holds one count of this clone. V is TRBV4-1 and J is TRBJ1-5; a weak D match, TRBD1 (5 bases). The germline gives CDR1 MGHRA, CDR2 YSYEKL. V lost 1 base and J 3 bases, leaving 10 bases between the germline ends. CDR3 length: 15 residues. CDR3 sequence reads: CASSQVTGDNQPQHF. The CDR3 DNA is TGCGCCAGCAGCCAAGTAACGGGGGACAATCAGCCCCAGCATTTT.

This clone was detected only once. The chain is built from TRBV30 and TRBJ1-3; no firm D call. Germline V lookup: CDR1 GTSNPN, CDR2 SVGIG (reference sequence). There are 14 residues in the CDR3. The V gene lost 0 bases and the J gene lost 0 bases, with 6 bases spanning the gap. As DNA, the CDR3 is TGTGCCTGGAGTGTTAGCAGCTCTGGAAACACCATATATTTT. Translating it yields CAWSVSSSGNTIYF.